A single sample gave rise to the 27 T cell receptor beta chains below, sequenced in a study of Ad26.COV2.S vaccination and SARS-CoV-2 variants. Measured with immunoSEQ multiplex PCR; TCRdb has only the in-frame clones, and not every one. Here the sample spans around 300,000 clones, about 89% being singletons. Treatment defined: 19 received Ad26.COV2.S at low or high dose, single or two shots; roughly five received placebo; per-sample allocation not given. After the first vaccine or placebo injection, samples were drawn on day 63. The sequencing here drew on peripheral blood, taken in a trial of Ad26.COV2.S vaccine versus placebo. These receptors were obtained from a person between 18 and 65 years old who received the Ad26.COV2.S COVID-19 vaccine or a placebo.

This clone appeared a single time. The chain links TRBV7-9 to TRBJ2-3; D call uncertain. Germline values: CDR1 SEHNR, CDR2 FQNEAQ (reference sequence). V lost 5 bases to trimming and J lost 2 bases, with 5 bases between them. This CDR3 contains 12 residues. CDR3 sequence (DNA): TGTGCCAGCAGCCCTACCACAGATACGCAGTATTTT. Translated, it gives CASSPTTDTQYF.

The chain joins TRBV6-4 to TRBJ2-1, with TRBD1 identical over 9 bases. V shed 5 bases, J shed 5 bases, and the junction held 7 bases outside the gene matches. CDR3 length: 15 amino acids. CDR1 MRHNA and CDR2 SNTAGT come from the germline V gene. CDR3 sequence: CASSPGTGFDNEQFF. CDR3 in DNA: TGTGCCAGCAGTCCCGGGACAGGGTTTGACAATGAGCAGTTCTTC.

This sequence joins TRBV7-8 and TRBJ1-3; possibly TRBD1 for D (6 bases). Germline CDR1 is SGHVS and CDR2 is FQNEAQ. The CDR3 covers 13 residues. V dropped 5 bases and J dropped 4 bases, with 9 bases sitting between them. The CDR3: CASSPDRGNTIYF. CDR3 DNA: TGTGCCAGCAGCCCTGACAGGGGAAACACCATATATTTT.

CDR3 loop: CASTQGHEKLFF. DNA for the CDR3: TGTGCCAGCACTCAGGGCCATGAAAAACTGTTTTTT. The chain links TRBV28 to TRBJ1-4, with D tentatively TRBD1 (5 bases). This CDR3 contains 12 residues. The germline gives CDR1 MDHEN, CDR2 SYDVKM. Between the trimmed V and J ends, which lost 7 bases and 6 bases, there was a span of 9 bases. Complete variable domain (other parts from reference TRBV28 and TRBJ1-4): DVKVTQSSRYLVKRTGEKVFLECVQDMDHENMFWYRQDPGLGLRLIYFSYDVKMKEKGDIPEGYSVSREKKERFSLILESASTNQTSMYLCASTQGHEKLFFGSGTQLSVL.

The gene calls are TRBV6-5 and TRBJ1-4; tentative D call: TRBD1 (5 bases). The germline gives CDR1 MNHEY, CDR2 SVGAGI. Trimming took off 0 bases at V and 8 bases at J, with 13 bases between the two ends. The CDR3 is 15 amino acids. Here the CDR3 DNA reads TGTGCCAGCAGTTACTCGGTCGGGGGACGGGAAAAACTGTTTTTT. Amino acid sequence: CASSYSVGGREKLFF.

The sample holds one count of this clone. This chain connects TRBV5-4 to TRBJ2-3, with 7 bases lining up with TRBD2. Germline lookup yields CDR1 SGHNT and CDR2 YYREEE (reference sequence). The trim removed 4 bases at V and 1 base at J, leaving 3 bases unmatched. The CDR3 is 14 residues long. This CDR3 reads CASSTSGGTDTQYF. Here the CDR3 DNA reads TGTGCCAGCAGCACAAGCGGGGGCACAGATACGCAGTATTTT.

The genes are TRBV21-1 and TRBJ1-1; the table's D gene call, TRBD1, was not cross checked with the DNA. TRBV21-1 represents a pseudogene. There are 17 residues in the CDR3. The CDR3 nucleotides read TGTGCCAGCAGCAAAGCGTGGGAACAGGGCTTGAACACTGAAGCTTTCTTT. It yields the protein CASSKAWEQGLNTEAFF.

The J gene is TRBJ2-7, the V gene TRBV18, with 10 bases lining up with TRBD1. Germline CDR1 reads KGHSH; CDR2 reads LQKENI. This CDR3 has 16 amino acids. The ends lost 3 bases at V and 1 base at J; junction bases unmatched: 6. The CDR3 reads CASSPQGQGRSYEQYF. CDR3 bases: TGTGCCAGCTCACCGCAGGGACAGGGGAGGTCCTACGAGCAGTACTTC.

CDR3 residues: CASSLEISGASYNEQFF. For the CDR3, the DNA is TGTGCCAGCAGCTTGGAAATTAGCGGGGCCTCCTACAATGAGCAGTTCTTC. The chain joins TRBV7-9 to TRBJ2-1, with 8 nucleotides matching TRBD2. V was clipped by 3 bases and J by 0 bases; unmatched bases: 7. The CDR3 is made up of 17 amino acids. Per the germline V gene, CDR1 is SEHNR and CDR2 is FQNEAQ (reference sequence).

V is TRBV15 and J is TRBJ2-5; D ambiguous. Germline CDR1 LNHNV, CDR2 YYDKDF (reference sequence). The CDR3 consists of 14 residues. V lost 0 bases and J 6 bases, leaving 11 bases between the germline ends. CDR3 sequence (DNA): TGTGCCACCAGCAGAGATAGACACCCCAAGACCCAGTACTTC. Amino acids: CATSRDRHPKTQYF.

This chain uses TRBV7-9 with TRBJ1-2; no clear D. The CDR3 runs 15 residues. The V and J ends lost 5 bases and 4 bases respectively, with 17 bases between them. From germline, CDR1 is SEHNR and CDR2 FQNEAQ (reference sequence). The CDR3 loop is CASSPRRATPYGYTF. Here the CDR3 DNA reads TGTGCCAGCAGCCCTAGGAGGGCGACACCCTATGGCTACACCTTC.

The chain carries TRBV2 and TRBJ2-2; TRBD1 is a possible D gene (6 bases). CDR1 and CDR2 (germline): SNHLY, FYNNEI. V was trimmed by 9 bases and J by 2 bases, leaving 10 bases between them. The CDR3 has 13 residues. For the CDR3, the DNA is TGTGCCAGACGGGACAAAAACACCGGGGAGCTGTTTTTT. Amino acids: CARRDKNTGELFF. The whole variable domain, filled in from reference TRBV2 and TRBJ2-2, reads EPEVTQTPSHQVTQMGQEVILRCVPISNHLYFYWYRQILGQKVEFLVSFYNNEISEKSEIFDDQFSVERPDGSNFTLKIRSTKLEDSAMYFCARRDKNTGELFFGEGSRLTVL.

The chain joins TRBV7-9 to TRBJ1-2; 8 bases align to TRBD1. This CDR3 is built from 16 residues. The junction had 7 bases not matched to a gene; V was cut back by 1 base and J by 3 bases. Germline loops: CDR1 SEHNR, CDR2 FQNEAQ (reference sequence). The DNA of the CDR3 is TGTGCCAGCAGCTTAGGTTCACAGGGGGTCTACTATGGCTACACCTTC. Translating it yields CASSLGSQGVYYGYTF.

V and J are TRBV28 and TRBJ1-5; 7 positions match TRBD1. Trimming removed 2 bases from V and 6 bases from J; junction bases left unmatched: 10. Germline V gives CDR1 MDHEN, CDR2 SYDVKM. CDR3 length: 16 amino acids. CDR3 in amino acids: CASSLGRGGVTQPQHF. The CDR3 coding sequence is TGTGCCAGCAGTTTAGGGCGAGGGGGCGTTACTCAGCCCCAGCATTTT.

The chain combines TRBV7-2 with TRBJ2-3, with D perhaps given as TRBD1 or TRBD2 (6 bases each). This CDR3 comprises 16 residues. The germline gives CDR1 SGHTA, CDR2 FQGNSA. Trimming removed 2 bases from V and 1 base from J, with 13 bases in between. CDR3 coding DNA: TGTGCCAGCAGCTTAATGGGAAGGGGGGGCACAGATACGCAGTATTTT. Its translation: CASSLMGRGGTDTQYF.

The chain couples TRBV6-5 to TRBJ1-2, with 9 bases identical to TRBD1. The CDR3 spans 14 residues. CDR1 and CDR2 (germline): MNHEY, SVGAGI. V lost 6 bases and J lost 3; bases outside the gene matches: 5. DNA for the CDR3: TGTGCCAGCAGCATGGACAGGGGTGACTATGGCTACACCTTC. Amino acid sequence: CASSMDRGDYGYTF.

The chain carries TRBV5-1 and TRBJ2-7, with D uncertain. V gave up 0 bases and J gave up 2 bases, with 9 bases separating them. Germline lookup yields CDR1 SGHRS and CDR2 YFSETQ. This CDR3 has 14 residues. The CDR3 region has the DNA TGCGCCAGCAGCTTGGACCAACGGACCTACGAGCAGTACTTC. As protein: CASSLDQRTYEQYF.

V and J are TRBV2 and TRBJ2-2; D is uncertain. V lost 0 bases and J 5 bases, leaving 10 bases between the germline ends. CDR1 SNHLY and CDR2 FYNNEI come from the germline V gene. The CDR3 sequence is 15 residues long. The CDR3 DNA is TGTGCCAGCAGTGAAGCAGGGTTAAGGACCGGGGAGCTGTTTTTT. Translation gives CASSEAGLRTGELFF.

The rearrangement uses TRBV9 and TRBJ2-3; 7 bases line up with TRBD1. Germline trimming cut 4 bases from V and 4 bases from J; bases unmatched to any gene: 15. Germline V CDR1 and CDR2: SGDLS, YYNGEE. CDR3 length: 17 amino acids. The CDR3 region is CASSRRQGRGPADTQYF. The CDR3 DNA follows: TGTGCCAGCAGCCGTCGACAGGGAAGGGGCCCCGCAGATACGCAGTATTTT. The variable domain in full, with the rest retrieved from reference TRBV9 and TRBJ2-3, is DSGVTQTPKHLITATGQRVTLRCSPRSGDLSVYWYQQSLDQGLQFLIQYYNGEERAKGNILERFSAQQFPDLHSELNLSSLELGDSALYFCASSRRQGRGPADTQYFGPGTRLTVL.

The chain combines TRBV28 with TRBJ2-7; 8 bases map to TRBD1. V lost 6 bases, J lost 3 bases, and 4 bases stayed unmatched. Germline V gene sequence: CDR1 MDHEN, CDR2 SYDVKM. The CDR3 sequence is 13 residues long. The CDR3 reads CASRYGTGYEQYF. As DNA, the CDR3 is TGTGCCAGCAGATACGGGACAGGCTACGAGCAGTACTTC.

The chain links TRBV9 to TRBJ2-5; 9 bases map to TRBD2. The ends lost 0 bases at V and 5 bases at J; junction bases unmatched: 5. The CDR3 is 15 residues long. The germline V gene encodes CDR1 SGDLS and CDR2 YYNGEE. CDR3: CASSVGGGALETQYF. In nucleotides, the CDR3 is TGTGCCAGCAGCGTAGGCGGGGGGGCCTTGGAGACCCAGTACTTC.

The CDR3 nucleotides read TGTGCCAGTAGTCTGACTGGCCGGGGGACGCAGTATTTT. This sequence encodes CASSLTGRGTQYF. This chain links TRBV19 with TRBJ2-3; maybe TRBD2 (6 bases). Germline CDR1 LNHDA, CDR2 SQIVND (reference sequence). The CDR3 covers 13 residues. V was clipped by 5 bases and J by 9 bases, with 15 bases between them.

This chain connects TRBV30 to TRBJ2-2; no clear D. CDR3 size: 15 residues. The V gene lost 2 bases and the J gene lost 4 bases, with 14 bases spanning the gap. Looked up from germline, CDR1 is GTSNPN and CDR2 is SVGIG (reference sequence). The chain's CDR3 is CAWSPKGVGTGELFF. In DNA, the CDR3 is TGTGCCTGGAGTCCGAAAGGTGTCGGCACCGGGGAGCTGTTTTTT.

The gene calls are TRBV5-1 and TRBJ2-3, with 9 bases matching TRBD1. With 2 bases clipped from V and 2 bases from J, the junction kept 24 bases outside the gene matches. CDR3 length: 22 residues. Germline CDR1 SGHRS, CDR2 YFSETQ. The CDR3 here is CASSLGTGLWGQGIQNTDTQYF. CDR3 nucleotides: TGCGCCAGCAGCTTAGGGACCGGATTGTGGGGACAGGGAATCCAAAACACAGATACGCAGTATTTT.

J is TRBJ1-1 and V is TRBV18; D is possibly TRBD1 (6 bases). Trimming left V 3 bases short and J 2 bases short, with 10 bases between. The germline gives CDR1 KGHSH, CDR2 LQKENI. This CDR3 region has 14 residues. The CDR3, as DNA: TGTGCCAGCTCACCCGAGGGGGGAAACACTGAAGCTTTCTTT. Amino acids: CASSPEGGNTEAFF. The full variable domain, with the rest looked up from reference TRBV18 and TRBJ1-1, is NAGVMQNPRHLVRRRGQEARLRCSPMKGHSHVYWYRQLPEEGLKFMVYLQKENIIDESGMPKERFSAEFPKEGPSILRIQQVVRGDSAAYFCASSPEGGNTEAFFGQGTRLTVV.

J is TRBJ1-1 and V is TRBV11-2, with unresolved D. Per the germline V gene, CDR1 is SGHAT and CDR2 is FQNNGV. The ends were cut back, 3 bases at V and 8 bases at J, with 13 bases in the middle. CDR3 length equals 13 residues. The CDR3 nucleotides read TGTGCCAGCAGCTTGTCTAGTGTAGCAGAAGCTTTCTTT. Translated: CASSLSSVAEAFF.

The chain uses TRBV15 and TRBJ2-1, with 7 bases matching TRBD2. Trimming took 0 bases from V and 7 from J; bases not matched to a gene: 3. The CDR3 runs 14 residues. Per germline, CDR1 LNHNV and CDR2 YYDKDF (reference sequence). CDR3 sequence: CATSRDRGGNEQFF. For the CDR3, the DNA is TGTGCCACCAGCAGAGATCGCGGGGGAAATGAGCAGTTCTTC.